The 30 T cell receptor beta chains reported below all come from one sample, sequenced in a study of T cell responses to AZD1222 COVID-19 vaccine (dated by TCRdb to about 2021). Library generation was performed with the immunoSEQ multiplex PCR assay. Held by TCRdb, this immuneACCESS table contains in-frame sequences only and omits some clones. Under half of the omission traces to an unresolved V gene where checked; the cause of the rest is unknown. This sample has some 150,000 clones in its table, and roughly 90% of those were observed once. Of the sample, about 3.3% falls within the top ten clones. The sample's time point label, decoded: about 28 days (+/-7) after the second vaccine dose. This specimen consisted of peripheral blood, obtained 28 days after the second AZD1222 dose. The source is an adult who received the AZD1222 COVID-19 vaccine.

J is TRBJ1-2 and V is TRBV28; TRBD1 might be the D (5 bases). V was trimmed by 6 bases and J by 5 bases, leaving 22 bases between them. The CDR3 covers 16 residues. CDR1 is MDHEN and CDR2 is SYDVKM in the germline V gene. The CDR3: CASSRTTGKWGYGYTF. The DNA of the CDR3 is TGTGCCAGCAGCCGAACCACGGGCAAATGGGGGTATGGCTACACCTTC.

The chain is built from TRBV5-1 and TRBJ2-3; TRBD1 matches at 10 bases. The trim removed 2 bases at V and 1 base at J, leaving 10 bases unmatched. The CDR3 extends over 18 amino acids. Germline CDR1 SGHRS, CDR2 YFSETQ. The CDR3 nucleotides read TGCGCCAGCAGCTTACAATTAAAAGGACAGGGGGGCACAGATACGCAGTATTTT. Translated, it gives CASSLQLKGQGGTDTQYF.

The V gene is TRBV19, the J gene TRBJ2-7; D not resolved. The V gene's germline CDR1 is LNHDA and CDR2 SQIVND (reference sequence). V gave up 3 bases and J gave up 6 bases, with 12 bases separating them. The CDR3 runs to 13 residues. Here the CDR3 reads CASSMAHRGEQYF. For the CDR3, the DNA is TGTGCCAGTAGTATGGCGCACAGAGGCGAGCAGTACTTC. The variable domain in full, with the rest retrieved from reference TRBV19 and TRBJ2-7, is DGGITQSPKYLFRKEGQNVTLSCEQNLNHDAMYWYRQDPGQGLRLIYYSQIVNDFQKGDIAEGYSVSREKKESFPLTVTSAQKNPTAFYLCASSMAHRGEQYFGPGTRLTVT.

The chain recombines TRBV6-1 with TRBJ2-1; D gene ambiguous. Trimming cost V 3 bases and J 8 bases, with 14 bases left between them. CDR1 and CDR2 (germline): MNHNS, SASEGT. The CDR3 runs 14 residues. CDR3 coding DNA: TGTGCCAGCAGTGAGGGCTCCACCGGCGATGAGCAGTTCTTC. This translates into CASSEGSTGDEQFF.

The rearrangement uses TRBV9 and TRBJ1-3; D ambiguous. CDR1 and CDR2 (germline): SGDLS, YYNGEE. The CDR3 has 13 amino acids. V was pared by 3 bases and J by 2 bases, with 6 bases between. This CDR3 reads CASSGRTGNTIYF. The CDR3 DNA sequence: TGTGCCAGCAGCGGGCGGACTGGAAACACCATATATTTT.

The rearrangement links TRBV11-2 to TRBJ2-7; D gene ambiguous. The V and J ends lost 3 bases and 4 bases respectively, with 1 base between them. This CDR3 contains 10 residues. Germline CDR1 reads SGHAT; CDR2 reads FQNNGV. DNA of the CDR3: TGTGCCAGCAGCTTTTACGAGCAGTACTTC. This encodes CASSFYEQYF.

The gene calls are TRBV18 and TRBJ2-7; D gene uncertain. Per germline, CDR1 KGHSH and CDR2 LQKENI. The CDR3 covers 13 residues. Trimming took 2 bases from V and 8 from J, leaving 13 bases between them. The CDR3 spells CASSPDSWNKQYF. The DNA for the CDR3 is TGTGCCAGCTCACCAGATTCCTGGAACAAGCAGTACTTC.

CDR3 coding DNA: TGTGCCAGCAGCCAAGCCCCGTTCGAGAATCAGCCCCAGCATTTT. Residues: CASSQAPFENQPQHF. This chain uses TRBV3-1 (or the pseudogene TRBV3-2) with TRBJ1-5; D unclear. The CDR3 covers 15 residues. Germline V gene sequence: CDR1 LGHDT, CDR2 YNNKEL (reference sequence). V lost 1 base and J lost 4, with 11 bases in between.

The rearrangement uses TRBV5-8 and TRBJ2-7; 8 bases match TRBD1. This CDR3 is 18 amino acids long. J lost 0 bases, V lost 2 bases, and 13 bases had no gene match. Germline CDR1 SGHTS, CDR2 YDEGEE. CDR3: CASSLLIVPGGASYEQYF. CDR3 DNA sequence: TGTGCCAGCAGCTTATTAATAGTCCCAGGGGGCGCCTCCTACGAGCAGTACTTC.

This chain joins TRBV6-5 and TRBJ2-1; possible D gene TRBD2, 5 bases. CDR1 is MNHEY and CDR2 is SVGAGI in the germline V gene. V was cut by 11 bases and J by 2 bases, with 16 bases left in between. The CDR3 totals 14 residues. CDR3 loop: CASGVGGAYNEQFF. In DNA, the CDR3 is TGTGCCTCCGGGGTCGGCGGAGCCTACAATGAGCAGTTCTTC.

This chain links TRBV5-8 with TRBJ1-2; a possible D gene is TRBD1 (5 bases). V shed 0 bases and J shed 2 bases, with 5 bases lying between them. The CDR3 is made up of 13 amino acids. Germline V CDR1 and CDR2: SGHTS, YDEGEE. The CDR3 DNA follows: TGTGCCAGCAGCTTGGCAGGGAACTATGGCTACACCTTC. Its protein product is CASSLAGNYGYTF.

V is TRBV18 and J is TRBJ2-2, with 7 bases that match TRBD1. CDR1 is KGHSH, CDR2 LQKENI, per germline. CDR3 length: 15 residues. The V and J ends lost 3 bases and 6 bases, in that order; junction bases with no gene match: 7. As DNA, the CDR3 is TGTGCCAGCTCACCGATGACAGGGAATGCCGGGGAGCTGTTTTTT. It is translated as CASSPMTGNAGELFF.

V and J are TRBV4-1 and TRBJ1-5; D is uncertain. The CDR3 runs 16 residues. Germline V lookup: CDR1 MGHRA, CDR2 YSYEKL. V was pared by 0 bases and J by 2 bases, with 11 bases between. The CDR3 is CASSQDPRGGNQPQHF. In nucleotides, the CDR3 is TGCGCCAGCAGCCAAGATCCCCGGGGTGGCAATCAGCCCCAGCATTTT.

A single count supports this clone. V gene TRBV6-2 or TRBV6-3 combines with J gene TRBJ1-2, with D possibly being TRBD1 (5 bases). This CDR3 comprises 13 residues. The ends were cut back, 4 bases at V and 2 bases at J, with 8 bases in the middle. Germline V gene data show CDR1 as MNHEY and CDR2 as SVGEGT. Here the CDR3 reads CASSFWDNYGYTF. The CDR3 nucleotides are TGTGCCAGCAGTTTCTGGGACAACTATGGCTACACCTTC.

The genes are TRBV5-1 and TRBJ1-3, with D tentatively TRBD1 (5 bases). The V end was cut by 4 bases, the J end by 4 bases, with 12 bases between. From germline, CDR1 is SGHRS and CDR2 YFSETQ. The CDR3 is 14 amino acids. The CDR3 coding sequence is TGCGCCAGCAGCCCCGGGACCTCCGGAAACACCATATATTTT. Amino acids: CASSPGTSGNTIYF. Complete variable domain (other parts from reference TRBV5-1 and TRBJ1-3): KAGVTQTPRYLIKTRGQQVTLSCSPISGHRSVSWYQQTPGQGLQFLFEYFSETQRNKGNFPGRFSGRQFSNSRSEMNVSTLELGDSALYLCASSPGTSGNTIYFGEGSWLTVV.

This chain links TRBV18 with TRBJ2-2, with D tentatively TRBD1 or TRBD2 (5 bases each). V lost 4 bases and J lost 0, with 12 bases in between. The germline gives CDR1 KGHSH, CDR2 LQKENI. The CDR3 runs to 16 residues. CDR3 protein: CASSRSGDANTGELFF. In DNA, the CDR3 is TGTGCCAGCTCACGCTCTGGGGACGCGAACACCGGGGAGCTGTTTTTT.

V and J are TRBV6-5 and TRBJ1-5, with 11 bases that match TRBD1. V was clipped by 8 bases and J by 6 bases; unmatched bases: 9. This CDR3 region has 15 residues. Germline V lookup: CDR1 MNHEY, CDR2 SVGAGI. CDR3 sequence reads: CASYPGQGDIQPQHF. The DNA for the CDR3 is TGTGCCAGCTATCCGGGACAGGGGGACATTCAGCCCCAGCATTTT.

The chain has TRBV2 and TRBJ1-2; D call uncertain. Germline assignment: CDR1 SNHLY and CDR2 FYNNEI. With 6 bases removed from V and 0 bases from J, the gap between germline ends came to 29 bases. The CDR3 contains 20 residues. CDR3 in amino acids: CASRATWVGPGGKANYGYTF. CDR3 nucleotides: TGTGCCAGCAGAGCCACTTGGGTAGGGCCCGGTGGTAAAGCTAACTATGGCTACACCTTC.

V and J are TRBV18 and TRBJ1-4; D is unresolved. Germline CDR1 reads KGHSH; CDR2 reads LQKENI. The CDR3 sequence is 12 residues long. Between the trimmed V and J ends, which lost 3 bases and 4 bases, there was a span of 3 bases. DNA for the CDR3: TGTGCCAGCTCACCGGATAATGAAAAACTGTTTTTT. It encodes CASSPDNEKLFF.

The chain carries TRBV6-2 or TRBV6-3 and TRBJ2-2; TRBD2 matches 7 bases. Trimming removed 4 bases from V and 5 bases from J; junction bases left unmatched: 7. CDR1 MNHEY and CDR2 SVGEGT come from the germline V gene. The CDR3 sequence is 15 residues long. In nucleotides, the CDR3 is TGTGCCAGCAGTTCCTTTGCGGGAGCTACCGGGGAGCTGTTTTTT. It is translated as CASSSFAGATGELFF.

Notes on this clone: The same CDR3 is also encoded by other DNA sequences in this sample. The chain carries TRBV24-1 and TRBJ2-7; D unclear. Trimming cost V 4 bases and J 3 bases, with 6 bases left between them. This CDR3 spans 12 amino acids. Germline CDR1 and CDR2: KGHDR and SFDVKD. In nucleotides, the CDR3 is TGTGCCACCAGTGACGCCGGCTACGAGCAGTACTTC. Its protein product is CATSDAGYEQYF.

CDR3 residues: CASSGHLQETQYF. As DNA, the CDR3 is TGTGCCAGCTCGGGACACTTACAAGAGACCCAGTACTTC. This chain uses TRBV18 with TRBJ2-5; maybe TRBD1 (6 bases). The CDR3 consists of 13 residues. The V gene lost 6 bases and the J gene lost 2 bases, with 10 bases spanning the gap. Per germline, CDR1 KGHSH and CDR2 LQKENI.

The V gene is TRBV4-3, the J gene TRBJ2-2, with TRBD1 as a possible D gene (7 bases). CDR1 and CDR2 (germline): LGHNA, YSLEER. With 4 bases removed from V and 6 bases from J, the gap between germline ends came to 15 bases. The CDR3 extends over 15 amino acids. Here the CDR3 reads CASSPETGRPGELFF. The DNA of the CDR3 is TGCGCCAGCAGCCCTGAGACAGGGAGGCCCGGGGAGCTGTTTTTT.

CDR3 DNA sequence: TGTGCCAGCAGCGTACGGGACGGGCCCTACGAGCAGTACTTC. This gives the protein CASSVRDGPYEQYF. This sequence joins TRBV9 and TRBJ2-7; D is perhaps TRBD1 or TRBD2 (5 bases each). The CDR3 runs to 14 residues. Germline CDR1 reads SGDLS; CDR2 reads YYNGEE. Trimming pared 1 base from V and 2 bases from J, leaving 10 bases between.

The genes are TRBV15 and TRBJ1-5; D remains ambiguous. V was clipped by 0 bases and J by 7 bases, with 10 bases between them. CDR3 length: 14 amino acids. Germline V CDR1 and CDR2: LNHNV, YYDKDF (reference sequence). The CDR3 loop reads CATSRDEVVQPQHF. The CDR3 DNA reads as TGTGCCACCAGCAGAGACGAGGTAGTCCAGCCCCAGCATTTT.

The gene calls are TRBV10-3 and TRBJ1-4, with no clear D. Germline lookup yields CDR1 ENHRY and CDR2 SYGVKD. V was trimmed by 2 bases and J by 3 bases, leaving 13 bases between them. This CDR3 contains 16 residues. CDR3 sequence reads: CAISETQAGANEKLFF. The DNA of the CDR3 is TGTGCCATCAGTGAGACCCAGGCGGGCGCTAATGAAAAACTGTTTTTT.

This rearrangement joins TRBV19 to TRBJ2-2; D might be TRBD1 (6 bases). This CDR3 region has 14 residues. Germline CDR1 and CDR2: LNHDA and SQIVND (reference sequence). V was clipped by 10 bases and J by 3 bases, with 15 bases between them. In DNA form, the CDR3 reads TGTGCCACCGAGAACAGGGCCTACACCGGGGAGCTGTTTTTT. It yields the protein CATENRAYTGELFF.

The gene calls are TRBV3-1 (or the pseudogene TRBV3-2) and TRBJ1-1; D unclear. Germline values: CDR1 LGHDT, CDR2 YNNKEL (reference sequence). Trimming cost V 0 bases and J 11 bases, with 10 bases left between them. This CDR3 is built from 12 residues. DNA of the CDR3: TGTGCCAGCAGCCAAGAAACCGGTCGGGCTTTCTTT. This translates into CASSQETGRAFF.

This clone appeared a single time. The gene calls are TRBV9 and TRBJ1-6; no definite D call. CDR1 is SGDLS, CDR2 YYNGEE, per germline. There are 14 residues in the CDR3. The V and J ends lost 0 bases and 4 bases respectively, with 5 bases between them. The CDR3 region is CASSVDPYNSPLHF. CDR3 nucleotides: TGTGCCAGCAGCGTAGATCCGTATAATTCACCCCTCCACTTT.

The V call is TRBV5-4, the J call TRBJ2-1, with 9 bases fitting TRBD2. Looked up from germline, CDR1 is SGHNT and CDR2 is YYREEE (reference sequence). J lost 6 bases, V lost 7 bases, and 5 bases had no gene match. The CDR3 is 13 amino acids. CDR3 region: CASGGRGPNEQFF. The CDR3 DNA follows: TGTGCCAGCGGCGGGAGGGGACCCAATGAGCAGTTCTTC.